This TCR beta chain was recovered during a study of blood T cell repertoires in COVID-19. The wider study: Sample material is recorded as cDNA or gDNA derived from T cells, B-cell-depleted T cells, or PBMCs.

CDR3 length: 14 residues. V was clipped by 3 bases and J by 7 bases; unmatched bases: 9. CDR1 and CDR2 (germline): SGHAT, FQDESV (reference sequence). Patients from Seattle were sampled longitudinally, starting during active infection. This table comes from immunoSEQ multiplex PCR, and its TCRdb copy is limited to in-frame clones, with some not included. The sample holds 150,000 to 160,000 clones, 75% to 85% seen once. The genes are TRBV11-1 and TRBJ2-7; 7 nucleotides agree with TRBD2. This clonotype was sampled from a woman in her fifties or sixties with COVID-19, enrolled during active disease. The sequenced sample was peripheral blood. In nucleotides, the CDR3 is TGTGCCAGCAGCTTGGGGGGGAGGGCCAGAGAGCAGTACTTC. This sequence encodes CASSLGGRAREQYF.